A few counts support the clone carrying this T cell receptor (beta chain). Antigen: not known. This specimen belongs to a study of regulatory T cells in long-lasting Graves disease. Study-wide results and caveats: Persistent Graves' patients showed a TCR diversity that was lower than that of newly diagnosed ones.

V dropped 4 bases and J dropped 8 bases, with 14 bases sitting between them. This CDR3 spans 13 amino acids. Germline-derived CDR1 and CDR2 are MNHEY and SMNVEV (reference sequence). HTBI primers from iRepertoire and Arm-PCR of CDR3 regions yielded the TCR beta libraries. MiXCR, run by TCRdb on the multiplex PCR reads, gives a single entry per CDR3 protein. The sample shows more than 350,000 distinct CDR3 sequences, 15% of them seen only once. Time point specified: newly diagnosed GD, antithyroid drugs for less than 3 months. There was RNA extracted from PBMCs, and the TCR library was made from it. These sequences were also reported in another study, on T cells in Graves' hyperthyroidism and ophthalmopathy. This second study notes: A 13 V-J model separated ophthalmopathy from stable hyperthyroidism.

The specimen comprised peripheral blood mononuclear cells (PBMCs), sampled at new diagnosis, from a patient treated with antithyroid drugs. V usage is TRBV27 and J usage is TRBJ1-2; D is possibly TRBD1 (6 bases). The receptor's source is a woman aged 25 to 45 with Graves disease. CDR3 bases: TGTGCCAGCAGTTCGATAGTCCAGGGGGGCTACACCTTC. Amino acids: CASSSIVQGGYTF.